This T cell receptor (beta chain) stems from a study of Graves' ophthalmopathy and Graves' hyperthyroidism. The sample holds many counts of this clonotype. Trimming pared 7 bases from V and 1 base from J, leaving 19 bases between. The CDR3 loop spans 16 amino acids. Germline V CDR1 and CDR2: GTSNPN, SVGIG (reference sequence). The authors amplified TCR beta CDR3 regions from RNA transcripts. In the first round, RT-PCR was carried out with HTBI primers, and a multiplex PCR formed the second round. TCRdb analysed the multiplex PCR reads with MiXCR anew, one entry per CDR3 protein. The sample has roughly 300,000 distinct CDR3 sequences; about a sixth are singletons.

Material: peripheral blood. The source is an adult man with Graves' ophthalmopathy. V and J are TRBV30 and TRBJ2-2; D remains unclear. CDR3 nucleotide sequence: TGTGCCTCCCGTCTCAAGGAGAACCGGAACACCGGGGAGCTGTTTTTT. Translation: CASRLKENRNTGELFF.